The clone carrying this T cell receptor beta chain appeared many times. Unique molecular identifiers featured in how the TCRbeta library was prepared. TCRdb recomputed calls from the PCR reads with MiXCR, one row per CDR3 protein. The sample carries approximately 300,000 distinct CDR3 sequences, around 10% recorded once. Trimming took 3 bases from V and 5 from J; bases not matched to a gene: 6. CDR3 length: 15 residues. Germline CDR1 and CDR2: MDHEN and SYDVKM. The data derive from a study of T-cell reconstitution after alpha-beta-depleted transplantation in children. This sample comprised peripheral blood, obtained 180 days after TCRalphabeta/CD19-depleted stem cell transplant. This rearrangement joins TRBV28 to TRBJ2-3, with 9 positions matching TRBD1. This clonotype was obtained from a male patient between 2 and 10 years old who had a stem cell transplant for chronic granulomatous disease, so the T cells may come from the graft donor. CDR3 nucleotides: TGTGCCAGCAGTTTCACAGGGGGCTGGGGAGATACGCAGTATTTT. This codes for CASSFTGGWGDTQYF.